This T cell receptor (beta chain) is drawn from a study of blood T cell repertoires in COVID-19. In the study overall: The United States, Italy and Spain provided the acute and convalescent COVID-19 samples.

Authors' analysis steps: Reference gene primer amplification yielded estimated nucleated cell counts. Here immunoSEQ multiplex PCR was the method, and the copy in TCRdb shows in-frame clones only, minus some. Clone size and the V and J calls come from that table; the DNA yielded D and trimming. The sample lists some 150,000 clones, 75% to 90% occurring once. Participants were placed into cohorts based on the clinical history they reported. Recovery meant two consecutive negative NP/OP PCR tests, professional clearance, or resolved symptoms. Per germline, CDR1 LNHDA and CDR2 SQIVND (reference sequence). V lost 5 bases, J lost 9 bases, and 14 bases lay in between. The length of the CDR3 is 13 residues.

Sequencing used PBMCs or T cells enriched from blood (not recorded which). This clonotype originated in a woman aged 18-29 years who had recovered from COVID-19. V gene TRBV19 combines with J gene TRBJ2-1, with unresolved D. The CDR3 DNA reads TGTGCCAGTAGTCTTACTGAGGCGGCTGAGCAGTTCTTC. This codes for CASSLTEAAEQFF.